The sequence of this T cell receptor beta chain was determined in a study of identifying expanded T cells in peripheral blood. Study findings and constraints: Variance in clone template counts between approximately two-week samples significantly increased with total template count across all healthy donors. Differentially abundant clones: about 1.2 between replicates, just under 17 at roughly 2 weeks, 18 to 20 at four.

The table came from immunoSEQ multiplex PCR; TCRdb's copy has only in-frame clones and leaves some out. The table lists about 130,000 clones, 75% to 90% of them singletons. V was clipped by 8 bases and J by 3 bases, with 11 bases between them. The CDR3 is 14 amino acids. Germline-derived CDR1 and CDR2 are MNHNS and SASEGT. About this clone: Its target is not known.

Healthy donors had no documented immune events, such as infections, while sampled. The chain employs TRBV6-1 and TRBJ1-6, with no clear D. The source material was blood. This sequence was found in a person aged 18 to 75 in good health. CDR3 in amino acids: CASFEPFYNSPLHF. The DNA of the CDR3 is TGTGCCAGCTTTGAGCCTTTCTATAATTCACCCCTCCACTTT.